Only a few counts were recorded for the clone carrying this TCR beta chain. Profiling relied on immunoSEQ multiplex PCR, and the TCRdb table lists in-frame clones only, not all of them. The repertoire holds 15,000 to 20,000 clones, with around 70% as singletons. This sample was included in a study of PD-1 and CTLA-4 blockade in melanoma. V lost 5 bases, J lost 4 bases, and 8 bases lay in between. The CDR3 has 12 amino acids. Germline loops: CDR1 SEHNR, CDR2 FQNEAQ (reference sequence). This sequence originates from a human donor with melanoma. The material was CD8+ T cells from peripheral blood, obtained before anti-PD-1 treatment. J is TRBJ1-1 and V is TRBV7-9; no firm D call. CDR3 sequence (DNA): TGTGCCAGCAGCGGTACAGTCACTGAAGCTTTCTTT. This codes for CASSGTVTEAFF.